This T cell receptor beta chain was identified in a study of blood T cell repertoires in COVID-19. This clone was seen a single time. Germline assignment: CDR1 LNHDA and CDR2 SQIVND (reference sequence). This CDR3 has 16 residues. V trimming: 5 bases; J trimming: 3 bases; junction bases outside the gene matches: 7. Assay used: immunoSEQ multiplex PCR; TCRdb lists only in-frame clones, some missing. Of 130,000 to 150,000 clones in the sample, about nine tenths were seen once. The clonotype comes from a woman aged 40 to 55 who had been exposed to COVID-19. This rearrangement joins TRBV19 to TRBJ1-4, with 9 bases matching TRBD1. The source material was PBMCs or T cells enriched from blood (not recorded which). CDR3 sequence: CASSAKDRGPNEKLFF. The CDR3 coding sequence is TGTGCCAGTAGTGCAAAGGACAGGGGACCTAATGAAAAACTGTTTTTT.